The 28 T cell receptor beta chains below come from one sample, sequenced in a study of blood T cell repertoires in COVID-19. Some clones are missing from TCRdb's copy, which holds only in-frame ones; the method was immunoSEQ multiplex PCR. Of fewer than 350,000 clones in the sample, more than 80% are singletons; the top ten hold roughly 7.3%. Sequencing was performed on peripheral blood. Receptor source: a woman aged 25 to 39 with COVID-19, enrolled during active disease.

The rearrangement uses TRBV5-4 and TRBJ1-6, with 7 nucleotides matching TRBD1. The CDR3 has 13 residues. Germline CDR1 is SGHNT and CDR2 is YYREEE (reference sequence). J was trimmed by 15 bases and V by 0 bases; bases with no gene match: 6. The CDR3 nucleotides are TGTGCCAGCAGCTTGGTTGGCAGGGGGAACCTCCACTTT. This gives the protein CASSLVGRGNLHF.

This clone was observed once. This sequence joins TRBV28 and TRBJ2-7, with TRBD1 as a possible D gene (5 bases). Germline V gene data show CDR1 as MDHEN and CDR2 as SYDVKM. The CDR3 sequence is 14 residues long. Deletions cut 7 bases from V and 3 bases from J, with 16 bases between. The CDR3 protein is CASTYPGAGYEQYF. In DNA, the CDR3 is TGTGCCAGCACCTATCCTGGGGCAGGCTACGAGCAGTACTTC. The full variable domain, in which reference TRBV28 and TRBJ2-7 provide the parts outside the CDR3, is DVKVTQSSRYLVKRTGEKVFLECVQDMDHENMFWYRQDPGLGLRLIYFSYDVKMKEKGDIPEGYSVSREKKERFSLILESASTNQTSMYLCASTYPGAGYEQYFGPGTRLTVT.

V gene TRBV19 combines with J gene TRBJ2-1; 10 bases are shared with TRBD2. The trim removed 8 bases at V and 2 bases at J, leaving 21 bases unmatched. Germline V gene sequence: CDR1 LNHDA, CDR2 SQIVND (reference sequence). The CDR3 is 20 amino acids. The CDR3 loop reads CASHFRRTSGYTTAYNEQFF. CDR3 bases: TGTGCCAGTCACTTTCGACGGACTAGCGGATACACGACCGCCTACAATGAGCAGTTCTTC.

The chain employs TRBV4-3 and TRBJ1-6; D remains ambiguous. The CDR3 is made up of 16 amino acids. Germline CDR1 and CDR2: LGHNA and YSLEER. Trimming removed 0 bases from V and 10 bases from J, with 16 bases in between. The CDR3 DNA reads TGCGCCAGCAGCCAAGACTTTCGGGGAGCGGTCTCACCCCTCCACTTT. Amino acid sequence: CASSQDFRGAVSPLHF.

The V gene is TRBV6-5, the J gene TRBJ2-7, with 10 bases fitting TRBD1. Germline V CDR1 and CDR2: MNHEY, SVGAGI. CDR3 length: 14 residues. V lost 4 bases and J lost 3; bases outside the gene matches: 3. The CDR3 DNA reads TGTGCCAGCAGTTGGGGGACAGGGGACTACGAGCAGTACTTC. Amino acids: CASSWGTGDYEQYF.

The rearrangement uses TRBV5-1 and TRBJ2-1; 10 positions match TRBD2. V was pared by 0 bases and J by 10 bases, with 4 bases of the junction left unmatched. Per the germline V gene, CDR1 is SGHRS and CDR2 is YFSETQ. This CDR3 is 14 amino acids long. CDR3 loop: CASSLVLAGAEQFF. DNA of the CDR3: TGCGCCAGCAGCTTGGTTCTAGCGGGAGCCGAGCAGTTCTTC.

This sequence joins TRBV19 and TRBJ2-2, with D hard to call. This CDR3 spans 14 amino acids. CDR1 LNHDA and CDR2 SQIVND come from the germline V gene (reference sequence). V lost 9 bases and J 2 bases, leaving 13 bases between the germline ends. In DNA, the CDR3 is TGTGCCAGCAGGAAAAAGGATAACACCGGGGAGCTGTTTTTT. Residues: CASRKKDNTGELFF.

This sequence joins TRBV6-5 and TRBJ2-7, with D perhaps matching TRBD2 (5 bases). Trimming removed 6 bases from V and 5 bases from J, with 20 bases in between. CDR3 length: 15 amino acids. Germline lookup yields CDR1 MNHEY and CDR2 SVGAGI. This CDR3 is CASRPDIGSRNEQYF. CDR3 DNA: TGTGCCAGCAGACCCGATATAGGGAGTCGCAACGAGCAGTACTTC.

In regard to this clone: A read error may produce the germline difference seen at one junction end. V usage is TRBV5-1 and J usage is TRBJ1-1, with 7 bases lining up with TRBD1. The CDR3 runs 14 residues. Germline V gene sequence: CDR1 SGHRS, CDR2 YFSETQ. DNA of the CDR3: TGCGCCAGCAGCTTCGGACAGGCTTACACTGGAGCTTTCTTT. This encodes CASSFGQAYTGAFF.

V usage is TRBV25-1 and J usage is TRBJ2-5, with 7 bases identical to TRBD1. The germline V gene encodes CDR1 MGHDK and CDR2 SYGVNS. The CDR3 runs 11 residues. Unmatched junction bases numbered 2, after V lost 8 bases and J lost 5 bases. As DNA, the CDR3 is TGTGCCAGCCTACAGGGGGAGACCCAGTACTTC. Translated, it gives CASLQGETQYF.

This clone has only a few counts. The junction shows a germline mismatch at one end, possibly a read error. This chain uses TRBV10-1 with TRBJ2-7; a possible D gene is TRBD1 (5 bases). Germline V gives CDR1 WNHNN, CDR2 SYGVQD (reference sequence). The CDR3 runs 14 residues. The CDR3 spells CASSLGQFPYVQYF. Here the CDR3 DNA reads TGCGCCAGCAGCTTGGGGCAGTTCCCCTACGTGCAGTACTTC.

J is TRBJ2-1 and V is TRBV7-3; 12 nucleotides match TRBD2. The CDR3 is 16 amino acids. After removal of 5 bases from V and 4 bases from J, the junction contained 6 bases not matched to a gene. Germline CDR1 and CDR2: SGHTA and FQGTGA. The CDR3 is CASSTFGTSGYNEQFF. The DNA for the CDR3 is TGTGCCAGCAGCACGTTCGGGACTAGCGGGTACAATGAGCAGTTCTTC.

This clone appeared once. This chain joins TRBV2 and TRBJ1-5, with TRBD1 matching over 7 bases. Germline V gene sequence: CDR1 SNHLY, CDR2 FYNNEI. CDR3 length: 14 residues. V trimming: 5 bases; J trimming: 5 bases; junction bases outside the gene matches: 6. Here the CDR3 DNA reads TGTGCCAGCAGTTCACAGGGGAAGGATCAGCCCCAGCATTTT. Encoded protein: CASSSQGKDQPQHF.

V gene TRBV28 combines with J gene TRBJ1-1; the D gene is possibly TRBD1 (5 bases). V was cut by 2 bases and J by 1 base, with 8 bases left in between. The CDR3 consists of 14 residues. CDR1 and CDR2 from the germline V gene are MDHEN and SYDVKM. CDR3: CASSLPRANTEAFF. The CDR3 DNA reads TGTGCCAGCAGTTTACCCAGGGCGAACACTGAAGCTTTCTTT.

The chain couples TRBV28 to TRBJ2-1; D is unclear. Germline values: CDR1 MDHEN, CDR2 SYDVKM. The ends were cut back, 5 bases at V and 8 bases at J, with 22 bases in the middle. The CDR3 length is 16 residues. CDR3 in amino acids: CASSAISTVFFDEQFF. The CDR3 region has the DNA TGTGCCAGCAGTGCTATTTCTACGGTATTTTTCGATGAGCAGTTCTTC.

The rearrangement links TRBV5-4 to TRBJ2-2; perhaps TRBD1 as D (6 bases). Per the germline V gene, CDR1 is SGHNT and CDR2 is YYREEE (reference sequence). The length of the CDR3 is 15 residues. V lost 4 bases, J lost 0 bases, and 10 bases lay in between. CDR3 DNA: TGTGCCAGCAGCAAGGACAGAACGAACACCGGGGAGCTGTTTTTT. Translation: CASSKDRTNTGELFF.

The genes are TRBV11-2 and TRBJ2-3; D is perhaps TRBD2 (5 bases). V was clipped by 5 bases and J by 0 bases, with 18 bases between them. CDR3 size: 17 residues. Germline CDR1 reads SGHAT; CDR2 reads FQNNGV. This CDR3 reads CASSPNYFSASTDTQYF. The CDR3 DNA sequence: TGTGCCAGCAGCCCCAACTATTTTAGCGCTAGCACAGATACGCAGTATTTT.

The chain joins TRBV9 to TRBJ2-2, with D perhaps TRBD2 (5 bases). Trimming shortened V by 0 bases and J by 9 bases, and 15 bases separated the two germline ends. CDR1 and CDR2 (germline): SGDLS, YYNGEE. This CDR3 spans 15 amino acids. CDR3: CASSVDLATGRELFF. CDR3 nucleotide sequence: TGTGCCAGCAGCGTAGATCTAGCCACCGGGAGGGAGCTGTTTTTT.

The chain recombines TRBV5-4 with TRBJ1-1; D uncertain. There are 16 residues in the CDR3. The ends were cut back, 5 bases at V and 2 bases at J, with 19 bases in the middle. CDR1 and CDR2 from the germline V gene are SGHNT and YYREEE (reference sequence). Here the CDR3 reads CASSPDGRGVNTEAFF. Written as DNA, the CDR3 is TGTGCCAGCAGTCCAGATGGGCGGGGAGTCAACACTGAAGCTTTCTTT.

The gene calls are TRBV2 and TRBJ1-1; the D gene is possibly TRBD1 (5 bases). Germline V lookup: CDR1 SNHLY, CDR2 FYNNEI. V was shortened by 6 bases and J by 1 base, with 12 bases between the two germline ends. The CDR3 spans 14 residues. CDR3 sequence reads: CASRSGGSNTEAFF. The CDR3 DNA follows: TGTGCCAGCAGGTCGGGGGGTTCGAACACTGAAGCTTTCTTT. The whole variable domain, remainder taken from reference TRBV2 and TRBJ1-1, is EPEVTQTPSHQVTQMGQEVILRCVPISNHLYFYWYRQILGQKVEFLVSFYNNEISEKSEIFDDQFSVERPDGSNFTLKIRSTKLEDSAMYFCASRSGGSNTEAFFGQGTRLTVV.

V and J are TRBV6-5 and TRBJ2-7; TRBD2 aligns across 9 bases. The CDR3 length is 15 residues. Germline trimming cut 2 bases from V and 4 bases from J; bases unmatched to any gene: 6. Per the germline V gene, CDR1 is MNHEY and CDR2 is SVGAGI. In DNA, the CDR3 is TGTGCCAGCAGTTACGTAGCGGGAGTTGGATACGAGCAGTACTTC. Translating gives CASSYVAGVGYEQYF.

The chain uses TRBV24-1 and TRBJ2-3; D is uncertain. The CDR3 loop spans 12 amino acids. Trimming took off 9 bases at V and 1 base at J, with 7 bases between the two ends. In germline, CDR1 is KGHDR, CDR2 SFDVKD. This chain's CDR3 is CATGQRTDTQYF. For the CDR3, the DNA is TGTGCCACCGGGCAGCGCACAGATACGCAGTATTTT.

The chain carries TRBV18 and TRBJ2-3, with 7 bases lining up with TRBD1. The CDR3 sequence is 14 residues long. The J segment lost 5 bases and the V segment lost 2 bases, leaving 4 bases of the junction unmatched. Germline V lookup: CDR1 KGHSH, CDR2 LQKENI. The CDR3 region has the DNA TGTGCCAGCTCACCAGACAGGGCAGGAGATACGCAGTATTTT. This codes for CASSPDRAGDTQYF.

This clone appeared a few times. The V gene is TRBV3-1 (or the pseudogene TRBV3-2), the J gene TRBJ1-1, with a possible D match to TRBD1 (6 bases). Trimming removed 4 bases from V and 5 bases from J, with 29 bases in between. The CDR3 runs to 19 residues. Germline V gene sequence: CDR1 LGHDT, CDR2 YNNKEL (reference sequence). CDR3 coding DNA: TGTGCCAGCAGCCGACATCCACAAGGACAGCTACGGTCAGGTACTGAAGCTTTCTTT. It yields the protein CASSRHPQGQLRSGTEAFF.

The gene calls are TRBV2 and TRBJ2-1; TRBD2 matches 10 bases. Germline assignment: CDR1 SNHLY and CDR2 FYNNEI. Unmatched junction bases numbered 18, after V lost 4 bases and J lost 0 bases. The CDR3 totals 21 residues. The CDR3 sequence: CASSGSGSGRAQPSSYNEQFF. Written as DNA, the CDR3 is TGTGCCAGCAGTGGCAGTGGGAGCGGGAGGGCCCAACCCAGCTCCTACAATGAGCAGTTCTTC.

V and J are TRBV28 and TRBJ2-3; 9 nucleotides match TRBD2. V was clipped by 10 bases and J by 4 bases; unmatched bases: 9. Looked up from germline, CDR1 is MDHEN and CDR2 is SYDVKM. This CDR3 contains 14 residues. CDR3: CAISDSGSPDTQYF. CDR3 nucleotide sequence: TGTGCCATCTCAGATAGCGGGAGCCCAGATACGCAGTATTTT.

The rearrangement uses TRBV13 and TRBJ2-7, with D possibly matching TRBD2 (5 bases). This CDR3 has 12 amino acids. CDR1 PRHDT and CDR2 FYEKMQ come from the germline V gene (reference sequence). V was pared by 4 bases and J by 3 bases, with 7 bases between. The DNA of the CDR3 is TGTGCCAGCAGCTCGGGATACTACGAGCAGTACTTC. Its translation is CASSSGYYEQYF.

The table lists this clone with a few counts. The chain couples TRBV7-2 to TRBJ1-2; 7 bases match TRBD1. CDR3 length equals 16 residues. CDR1 and CDR2 from the germline V gene are SGHTA and FQGNSA. The ends lost 3 bases at V and 2 bases at J; junction bases unmatched: 9. For the CDR3, the DNA is TGTGCCAGCAGCTTCAGGCAAGGGGGCAGAAACTATGGCTACACCTTC. It yields the protein CASSFRQGGRNYGYTF.